Listed below are T cell receptor beta chains from one sample, sequenced in a study of CD8+ T cells in alopecia areata. Clones were read by immunoSEQ multiplex PCR, and TCRdb kept only the in-frame ones, dropping some. The data show 80,000 to 100,000 clones, with around 45% seen just once and 1.3% held by the top ten. The sequenced sample consisted of CD4+ T cells sorted from blood. The source of these receptors is a human donor with alopecia areata. Each CDR3 is given with its conserved first and last residue.

j_call v_call cdr3_aa
TRBJ2-7 TRBV2 CASSSEVEQYF
TRBJ1-4 TRBV20-1 CSGATNEKLFF
TRBJ1-2 TRBV14 CASSQDRTGTNYGYTF
TRBJ2-5 TRBV15 CATSRYAARETQYF
TRBJ2-3 TRBV5-1 CASRLSTHRSSFTQYF
TRBJ2-1 TRBV11-2 CASSLDLKGLAGEQFF
TRBJ2-1 TRBV29-1 CSARMGLAGGWVYNEQFF
TRBJ1-6 TRBV7-2 CASSTDNNSPLHF
TRBJ2-7 TRBV5-4 CASSRGTTDYEQYF
TRBJ1-1 TRBV4-2 CASSQADLNTEAFF
TRBJ2-5 TRBV11-2 CASSLHGTGVLVETQYF
TRBJ2-5 TRBV2 CASSSDRGHQETQYF
TRBJ1-1 TRBV29-1 CSVGPDREENTEAFF